The table lists the clone carrying this T cell receptor beta chain with a few counts. This sample stems from a study of blood T cell repertoires in COVID-19. Study overall: There were acute and convalescent COVID-19 samples, and they came from the United States, Italy and Spain.

Clones were sequenced by immunoSEQ multiplex PCR, and TCRdb holds only the in-frame ones, with some missing. The data show under 150,000 clones, 80% to 90% seen once. The trim removed 3 bases at V and 5 bases at J, leaving 12 bases unmatched. CDR1 is SGHTA, CDR2 FQGNSA, per germline. CDR3 length: 16 residues. The chain joins TRBV7-2 to TRBJ2-7; 8 positions agree with TRBD2. This clonotype was obtained from a middle-aged woman with acute or convalescent COVID-19. The sample comprised peripheral blood. CDR3 nucleotides: TGTGCCAGCAGCTTGTTCGACGCGGGAGGTCCCCACGAGCAGTACTTC. Its protein product is CASSLFDAGGPHEQYF.